This is a list of T cell receptor beta chains from one sample in a study of OX40 agonist ivuxolimab in advanced cancers. Using immunoSEQ multiplex PCR, the repertoire was profiled, and TCRdb retains in-frame clones only, with some absent. The sample has about 77,000 clones, 75% to 90% seen once. The specimen comprised CD4+ or CD8+ T cells sorted from blood, sampled in a trial of the OX40 agonist ivuxolimab. The source of these receptors is an adult with an advanced solid tumor such as melanoma, head and neck, liver or kidney cancer. The CDR3 runs from the conserved cysteine through the conserved F or W. Not all rows give a size; the values are once, few, many and, for expanded clones, a class.

v_call clone_size cdr3_aa
TRBV4-3 once CASSQTFGQGDDGYTF
TRBV21-1 NA CASSLALVRTEAFF
TRBV5-1 NA CASSFKTRGRGETQYF
TRBV19 NA CASSYSRDGEQYF
TRBV27 NA CASSWAGASYNEQFF
TRBV5-1 NA CASRRQGANDEQYF
TRBV6-6 NA CASSRGTGQGSQYF
TRBV25-1 NA CASSEYGLRGYTF
TRBV30 NA CAWQGQGGEKLFF
TRBV12-1 NA CASSFTGLAGGFQETQYF
TRBV14 once CASSPQGARSNQPQHF
TRBV9 NA CASSATMDSRDEKLFF
TRBV18 NA CASSPGTGGTDTQYF
TRBV5-1 NA CASSLVGGGQPQHF
TRBV6-6 once CASTIPGTNQPQHF
TRBV18 NA CASSPAGRLNKNIQYF
TRBV20-1 NA CSAPDHYGYTF
TRBV2 NA CASKLSGASQPQHF
TRBV30 NA CACGQHNQPQHF
TRBV5-8 NA CASSLHANTGELFF
TRBV2 NA CASSEAARGSYGYTF
TRBV2 few CASSESDRAFYGYTF
TRBV12-1 NA CASSPGQRGDQETQYF
TRBV12-5 NA CASGLRQGNTEAFF
TRBV5-5 many CASSLFQQGTNSGANVLTF
TRBV9 NA CASSERTGVSYEQYF
TRBV6-5 NA CASSSQAAGYTF
TRBV10-3 NA CAISEWYNGFGNTEAFF
TRBV7-2 few CASSRGTGAFSSSGNTIYF
TRBV7-8 NA CASSPLAVSSYEQYF
TRBV5-1 NA CASSPANPGNTEAFF
TRBV6-1 NA CASSEGGTGLISPYGYTF
TRBV5-3 NA CARTAKRDGNSPLHF
TRBV25-1 NA CASSDAGIRAGYTF
TRBV2 few CASSDLGGRHF
TRBV6-5 NA CASSPGFDGGFEAFF
TRBV5-1 NA CASSLMGTLYEQYF
TRBV4-2 NA CASSQAIIAGGETQYF
TRBV14 NA CASSQGGRVKNIQYF
TRBV18 few CASSPSELNYGYTF
TRBV11-3 NA CASSLVGGDAEAFF
TRBV11-2 NA CASTSGTGSEKLFF
TRBV12-5 NA CASGLVVRGGPYEQYF
TRBV11-2 NA CASSFGRYNEQFF